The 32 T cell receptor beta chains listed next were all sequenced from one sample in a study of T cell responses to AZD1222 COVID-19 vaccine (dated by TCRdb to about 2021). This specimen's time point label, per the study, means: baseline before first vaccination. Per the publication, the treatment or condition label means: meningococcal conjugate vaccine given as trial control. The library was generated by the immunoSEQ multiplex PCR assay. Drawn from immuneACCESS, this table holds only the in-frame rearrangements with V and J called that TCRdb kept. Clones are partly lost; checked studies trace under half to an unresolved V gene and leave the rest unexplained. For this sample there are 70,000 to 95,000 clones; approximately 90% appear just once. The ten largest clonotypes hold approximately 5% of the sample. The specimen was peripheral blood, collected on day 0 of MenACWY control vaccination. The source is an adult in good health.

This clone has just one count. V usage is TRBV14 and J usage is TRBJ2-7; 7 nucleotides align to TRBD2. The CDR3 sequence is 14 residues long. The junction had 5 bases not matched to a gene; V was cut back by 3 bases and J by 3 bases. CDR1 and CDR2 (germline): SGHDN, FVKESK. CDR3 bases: TGTGCCAGCAGCCAGGGACTATCTTACTACGAGCAGTACTTC. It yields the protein CASSQGLSYYEQYF.

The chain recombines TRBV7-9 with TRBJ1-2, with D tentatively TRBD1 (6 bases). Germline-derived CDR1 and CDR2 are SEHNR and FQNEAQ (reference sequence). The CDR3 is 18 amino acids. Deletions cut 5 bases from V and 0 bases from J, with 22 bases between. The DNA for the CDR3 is TGTGCCAGCAGCCCCCCGGAGGGGGTCTTCTACGCTAACTATGGCTACACCTTC. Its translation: CASSPPEGVFYANYGYTF.

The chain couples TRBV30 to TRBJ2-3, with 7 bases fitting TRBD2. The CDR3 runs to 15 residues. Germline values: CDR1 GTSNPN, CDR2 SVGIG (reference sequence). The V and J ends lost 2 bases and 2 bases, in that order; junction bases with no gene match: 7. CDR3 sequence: CAWSSRDYLTDTQYF. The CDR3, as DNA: TGTGCCTGGAGTTCTCGGGACTACCTCACAGATACGCAGTATTTT.

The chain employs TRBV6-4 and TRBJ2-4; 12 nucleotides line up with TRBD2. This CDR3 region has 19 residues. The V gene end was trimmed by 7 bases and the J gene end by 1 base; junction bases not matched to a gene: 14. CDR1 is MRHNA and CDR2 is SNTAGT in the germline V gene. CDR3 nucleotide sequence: TGTGCCAGCACTAATAAACTAGCGGGAGGATCAGGGGCCAAAAACATTCAGTACTTC. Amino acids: CASTNKLAGGSGAKNIQYF.

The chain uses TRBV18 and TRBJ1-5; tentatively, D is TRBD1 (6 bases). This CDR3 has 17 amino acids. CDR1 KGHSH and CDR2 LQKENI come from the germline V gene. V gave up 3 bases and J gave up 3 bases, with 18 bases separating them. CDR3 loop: CASSPKGTPGNNQPQHF. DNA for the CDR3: TGTGCCAGCTCACCGAAGGGGACACCTGGAAACAATCAGCCCCAGCATTTT.

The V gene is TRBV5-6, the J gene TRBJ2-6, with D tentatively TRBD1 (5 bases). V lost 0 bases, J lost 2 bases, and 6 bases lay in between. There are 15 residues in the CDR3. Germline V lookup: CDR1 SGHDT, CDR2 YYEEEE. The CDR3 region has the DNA TGTGCCAGCAGCTTGGGGGGCGCTGGGGCCAACGTCCTGACTTTC. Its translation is CASSLGGAGANVLTF.

This CDR3 is CASRPGDSNWAVTEAFF. CDR3 DNA: TGTGCCAGTAGACCTGGGGACAGCAACTGGGCAGTCACTGAAGCTTTCTTT. This sequence joins TRBV19 and TRBJ1-1; TRBD1 matches 7 bases. With V trimmed by 6 bases and J by 4 bases, 17 bases remained unmatched. The CDR3 sequence is 17 residues long. The germline CDR1 and CDR2 sequences are LNHDA and SQIVND (reference sequence).

DNA of the CDR3: TGTGCCAGCAGCGTATACAGCAGTGCTCACCAAGAGACCCAGTACTTC. Protein sequence: CASSVYSSAHQETQYF. This sequence joins TRBV9 and TRBJ2-5; no definite D call. V was pared by 1 base and J by 0 bases, with 13 bases between. Germline V gives CDR1 SGDLS, CDR2 YYNGEE. This CDR3 comprises 16 residues.

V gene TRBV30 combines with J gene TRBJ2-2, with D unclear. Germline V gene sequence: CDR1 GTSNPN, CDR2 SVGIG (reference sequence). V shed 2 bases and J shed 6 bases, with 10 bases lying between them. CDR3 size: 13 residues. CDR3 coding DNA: TGTGCCTGGAGTCCCGCACACCCCGGGGAGCTGTTTTTT. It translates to CAWSPAHPGELFF.

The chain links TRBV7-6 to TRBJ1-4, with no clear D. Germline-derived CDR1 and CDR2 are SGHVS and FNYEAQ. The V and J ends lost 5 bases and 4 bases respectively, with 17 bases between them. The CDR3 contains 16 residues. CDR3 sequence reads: CASSARDDKVNEKLFF. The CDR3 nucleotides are TGTGCCAGCAGCGCACGAGACGACAAGGTTAATGAAAAACTGTTTTTT.

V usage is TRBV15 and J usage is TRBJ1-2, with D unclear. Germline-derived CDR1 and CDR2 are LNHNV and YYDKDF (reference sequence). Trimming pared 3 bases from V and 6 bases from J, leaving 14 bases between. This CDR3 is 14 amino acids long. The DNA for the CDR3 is TGTGCCACCAGCAGTGAAATCTATAGAGATGGCTACACCTTC. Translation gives CATSSEIYRDGYTF.

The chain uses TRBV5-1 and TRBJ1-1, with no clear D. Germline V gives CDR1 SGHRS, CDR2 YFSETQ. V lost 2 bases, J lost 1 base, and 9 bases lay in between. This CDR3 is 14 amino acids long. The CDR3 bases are TGCGCCAGCAGCTTCAGCCGGGCGAACACTGAAGCTTTCTTT. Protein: CASSFSRANTEAFF.

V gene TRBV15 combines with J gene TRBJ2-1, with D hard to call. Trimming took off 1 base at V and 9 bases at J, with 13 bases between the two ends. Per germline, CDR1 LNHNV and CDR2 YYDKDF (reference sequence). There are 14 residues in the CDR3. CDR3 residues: CATSRGPVRGEQFF. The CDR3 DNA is TGTGCCACCAGCAGAGGACCTGTTCGCGGTGAGCAGTTCTTC.

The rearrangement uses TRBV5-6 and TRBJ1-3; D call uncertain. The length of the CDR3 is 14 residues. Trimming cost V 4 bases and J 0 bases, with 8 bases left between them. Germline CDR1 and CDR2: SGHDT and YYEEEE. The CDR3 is CASSLANSGNTIYF. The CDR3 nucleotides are TGTGCCAGCAGCCTTGCAAACTCTGGAAACACCATATATTTT.

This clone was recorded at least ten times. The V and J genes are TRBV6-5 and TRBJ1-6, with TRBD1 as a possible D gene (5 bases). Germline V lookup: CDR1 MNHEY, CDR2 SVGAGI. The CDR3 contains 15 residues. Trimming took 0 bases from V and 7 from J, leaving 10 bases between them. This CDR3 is CASSYSAGRNSPLHF. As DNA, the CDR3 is TGTGCCAGCAGTTACTCGGCAGGGAGGAATTCACCCCTCCACTTT.

CDR3 residues: CATSESGPYPPQHF. The CDR3 DNA reads TGTGCCACCAGTGAATCCGGGCCCTATCCGCCCCAGCATTTT. The chain combines TRBV24-1 with TRBJ1-5; D remains ambiguous. Germline V gives CDR1 KGHDR, CDR2 SFDVKD. Trimming stripped 4 bases from V and 9 bases from J, with 15 bases between. CDR3 length equals 14 residues.

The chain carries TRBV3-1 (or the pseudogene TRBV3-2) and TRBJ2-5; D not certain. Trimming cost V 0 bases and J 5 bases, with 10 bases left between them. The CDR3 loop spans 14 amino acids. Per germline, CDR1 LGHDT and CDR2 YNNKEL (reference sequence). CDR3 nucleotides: TGTGCCAGCAGCCAAGATCAACTGGGGGAGACCCAGTACTTC. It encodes CASSQDQLGETQYF.

The CDR3 DNA is TGCGCCAGCAGCTTTAAGGGGTCAGATACGCAGTATTTT. As protein: CASSFKGSDTQYF. The gene calls are TRBV5-1 and TRBJ2-3, with a possible D match to TRBD1 (5 bases). This CDR3 comprises 13 residues. CDR1 is SGHRS and CDR2 is YFSETQ in the germline V gene. The germline V and J ends were trimmed by 2 bases and 4 bases, with 8 bases remaining between them. Combining the CDR3 with reference TRBV5-1 and TRBJ2-3 gives the whole variable domain KAGVTQTPRYLIKTRGQQVTLSCSPISGHRSVSWYQQTPGQGLQFLFEYFSETQRNKGNFPGRFSGRQFSNSRSEMNVSTLELGDSALYLCASSFKGSDTQYFGPGTRLTVL.

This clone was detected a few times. The CDR3 loop is CASSPEWGVSSNQPQHF. The CDR3 bases are TGTGCCAGCAGTCCCGAGTGGGGGGTTTCAAGCAATCAGCCCCAGCATTTT. The chain employs TRBV6-6 and TRBJ1-5; D may be TRBD1 (5 bases). Per germline, CDR1 MNHNY and CDR2 SVGAGI (reference sequence). The V end lost 5 bases, the J end lost 1 base, and 18 bases lay between the germline ends. This CDR3 comprises 17 residues.

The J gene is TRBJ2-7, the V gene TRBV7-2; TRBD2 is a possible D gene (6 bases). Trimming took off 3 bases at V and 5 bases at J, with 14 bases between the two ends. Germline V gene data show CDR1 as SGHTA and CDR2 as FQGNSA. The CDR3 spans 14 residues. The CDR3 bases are TGTGCCAGCAGCTTGGGGGGAGTGGTGGACGAGCAGTACTTC. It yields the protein CASSLGGVVDEQYF.

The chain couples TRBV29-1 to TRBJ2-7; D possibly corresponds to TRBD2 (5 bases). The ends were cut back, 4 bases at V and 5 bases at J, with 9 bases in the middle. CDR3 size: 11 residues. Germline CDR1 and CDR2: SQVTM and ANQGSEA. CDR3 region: CSVATGDEQYF. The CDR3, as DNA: TGCAGCGTTGCGACCGGGGACGAGCAGTACTTC.

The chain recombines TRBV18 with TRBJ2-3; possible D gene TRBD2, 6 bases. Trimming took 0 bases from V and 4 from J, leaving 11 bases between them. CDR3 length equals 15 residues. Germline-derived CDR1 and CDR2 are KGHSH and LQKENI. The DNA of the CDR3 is TGTGCCAGCTCACCACCGGGCGGGACTGCAGATACGCAGTATTTT. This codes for CASSPPGGTADTQYF.

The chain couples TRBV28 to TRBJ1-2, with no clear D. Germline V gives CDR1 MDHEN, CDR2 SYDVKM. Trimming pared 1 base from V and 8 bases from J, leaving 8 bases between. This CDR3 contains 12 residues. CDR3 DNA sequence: TGTGCCAGCAGTTTATCGACGTACGGCTACACCTTC. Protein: CASSLSTYGYTF.

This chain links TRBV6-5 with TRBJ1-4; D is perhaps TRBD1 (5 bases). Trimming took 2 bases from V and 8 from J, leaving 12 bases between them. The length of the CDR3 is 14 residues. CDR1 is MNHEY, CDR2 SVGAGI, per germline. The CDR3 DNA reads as TGTGCCAGCAGTTACAGGGACCCGCGGGAAAAACTGTTTTTT. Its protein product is CASSYRDPREKLFF.

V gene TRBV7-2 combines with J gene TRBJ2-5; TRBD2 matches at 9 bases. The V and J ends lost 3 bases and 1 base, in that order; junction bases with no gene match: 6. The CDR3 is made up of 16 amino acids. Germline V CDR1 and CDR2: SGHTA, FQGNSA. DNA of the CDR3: TGTGCCAGCAGCTTCAGTAGCGGGAGCCTCCAAGAGACCCAGTACTTC. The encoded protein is CASSFSSGSLQETQYF.

As DNA, the CDR3 is TGTGCCAGCAGCTCCTCCCGTCAGGGACAGGGTCGCTACGAGCAGTACTTC. Translating it yields CASSSSRQGQGRYEQYF. This rearrangement joins TRBV11-2 to TRBJ2-7; 9 positions agree with TRBD1. From germline, CDR1 is SGHAT and CDR2 FQNNGV. The junction had 13 bases not matched to a gene; V was cut back by 4 bases and J by 3 bases. The CDR3 spans 17 residues.

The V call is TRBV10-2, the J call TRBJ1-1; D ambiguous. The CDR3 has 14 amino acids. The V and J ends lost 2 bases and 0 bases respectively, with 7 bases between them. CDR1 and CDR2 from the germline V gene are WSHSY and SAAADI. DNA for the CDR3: TGCGCCAGCAGTGAGAGGAAGTTGAACACTGAAGCTTTCTTT. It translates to CASSERKLNTEAFF.

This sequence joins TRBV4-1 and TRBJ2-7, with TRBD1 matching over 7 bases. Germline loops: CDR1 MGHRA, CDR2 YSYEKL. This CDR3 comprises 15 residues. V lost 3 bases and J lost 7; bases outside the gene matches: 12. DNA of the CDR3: TGCGCCAGCAGCCAGTTCGGGACAGCCGGCGGGGAGCAGTACTTC. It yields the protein CASSQFGTAGGEQYF.

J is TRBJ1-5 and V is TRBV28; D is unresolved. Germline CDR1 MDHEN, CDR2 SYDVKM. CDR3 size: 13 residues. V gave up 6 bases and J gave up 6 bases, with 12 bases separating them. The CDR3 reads CASSTPSSQPQHF. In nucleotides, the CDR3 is TGTGCCAGCAGCACGCCATCCAGTCAGCCCCAGCATTTT.

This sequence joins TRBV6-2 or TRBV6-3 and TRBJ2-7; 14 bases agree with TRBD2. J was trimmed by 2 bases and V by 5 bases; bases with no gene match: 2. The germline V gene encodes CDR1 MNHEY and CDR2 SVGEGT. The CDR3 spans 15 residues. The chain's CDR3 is CASSRLAGGAYEQYF. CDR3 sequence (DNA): TGTGCCAGCAGTCGACTAGCGGGAGGGGCCTACGAGCAGTACTTC.

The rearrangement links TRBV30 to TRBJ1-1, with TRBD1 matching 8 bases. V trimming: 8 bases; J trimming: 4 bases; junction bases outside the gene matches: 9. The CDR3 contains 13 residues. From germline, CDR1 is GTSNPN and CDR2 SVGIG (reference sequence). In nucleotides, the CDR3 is TGTGCCCAAAGGACAGGGTCGAGCACTGAAGCTTTCTTT. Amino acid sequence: CAQRTGSSTEAFF.

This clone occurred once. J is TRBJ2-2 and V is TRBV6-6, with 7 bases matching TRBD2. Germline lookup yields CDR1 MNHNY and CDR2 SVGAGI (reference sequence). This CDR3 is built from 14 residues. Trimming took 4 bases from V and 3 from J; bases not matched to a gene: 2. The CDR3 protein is CASSWAGDTGELFF. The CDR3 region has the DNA TGTGCCAGCAGTTGGGCGGGAGACACCGGGGAGCTGTTTTTT.